One sample yielded the 4 T cell receptor beta chains listed below, sequenced in a study of tumor-infiltrating lymphocytes in primary liver carcinoma. Scientists recovered RNA and DNA together from roughly 21-30 mg of unsorted bulk tissue. TCR beta cDNA was prepared out of roughly 0.5 ug total RNA by means of a constant-region primer. Investigators got TCR beta libraries out of three nested multiplex PCR rounds, done with slightly modified ARM-PCR. For approximately 9 cycles apiece, the opening two PCR rounds ran with TRBV1-TRBV30 forward primers and a C-beta reverse primer. TCRdb redid the calling of the multiplex PCR reads with MiXCR, one entry per CDR3 protein. There are approximately 120,000 distinct CDR3 sequences in the sample; 64% occur only once, and roughly 8% lies in the top ten. The sample taken for sequencing was liver tumor tissue from sampling region 3. The subset: tumor region T3, left-lateral pole. The receptor source for this set is an older woman with primary liver carcinoma and hepatitis B virus infection.

Concerning this clonotype itself: This is likely a read error, given that the CDR3 carries no conserved phenylalanine or tryptophan at its end. The chain has TRBV11-3 and TRBJ2-2, with 9 bases fitting TRBD1. This CDR3 region has 15 residues. Germline V lookup: CDR1 SGHNT, CDR2 YENEEA. The CDR3 loop is CASSSGTGTTGELFL. In DNA, the CDR3 is TGTGCCAGCAGCTCCGGGACAGGGACCACGGGGGAACTGTTTTTG.

The sample holds a few counts of this clonotype. The chain has TRBV15 and TRBJ2-4; a possible D gene is TRBD1 (6 bases). The germline V gene has CDR1 LNHNV and CDR2 YYDKDF (reference sequence). CDR3 length equals 17 residues. Trimming took 1 base from V and 0 from J, leaving 13 bases between them. The CDR3 here is CATSRADSGLAKNIQYF. In DNA form, the CDR3 reads TGTGCCACCAGCAGAGCGGACAGTGGGCTAGCCAAAAACATTCAGTACTTC.

About this clonotype itself: The junction shows a germline mismatch at one end, possibly a read error. The genes are TRBV12-5 and TRBJ2-7; D may correspond to TRBD1 or TRBD2 (5 bases each). The CDR3 consists of 14 residues. Germline CDR1 is LGHNT and CDR2 is FRNRAP. The CDR3 bases are TGTACTAGTGGCACCGGGACGGGCTCCTATGAGCAGTACTTC. This gives the protein CTSGTGTGSYEQYF.

Concerning this clonotype: Just one base apart from a much larger clone, this may be a read error. The rearrangement joins TRBV29-1 to TRBJ1-5, with TRBD1 matching 7 bases. The CDR3 totals 14 residues. Looked up from germline, CDR1 is SQVTM and CDR2 is ANQGSEA. The CDR3 region has the DNA TGCAGCGTTGTGGCAGGGGGGAGCAATCGGCCCCAGCATTTT. This translates into CSVVAGGSNRPQHF.